This T cell receptor beta chain is drawn from a study of blood T cell repertoires in COVID-19. Clones were sequenced by immunoSEQ multiplex PCR, and TCRdb holds only the in-frame ones, with some missing. Of about 180,000 clones in the sample, under 85% were seen once. Between the trimmed V and J ends, which lost 5 bases and 0 bases, there was a span of 8 bases. The CDR3 has 15 amino acids. Germline CDR1 and CDR2: LGHNA and YSLEER. This clone was seen only once. V usage is TRBV4-3 and J usage is TRBJ2-6, with D possibly matching TRBD2 (6 bases). The material sequenced was peripheral blood. This receptor was taken from a woman aged 70 to 79 with COVID-19, enrolled during active disease. The chain's CDR3 is CASSGGGSGANVLTF. The CDR3 nucleotides are TGCGCCAGCAGCGGGGGAGGCTCTGGGGCCAACGTCCTGACTTTC.